These T cell receptor beta chains were read from a single sample in a study of blood T cells in healthy people across ages. TCRdb re-derived calls from the 5' RACE reads in MiXCR, one entry per CDR3 protein. Here the sample spans about 1.5 million distinct CDR3 sequences, 42% being singletons. The sequencing input was blood. These TCRs come from a woman younger than 35 in good health. Each CDR3 is given with its conserved first and last residue. D genes are given only for firm matches. The size entry is marked missing in some rows and otherwise reads once, few, many or a size class.

abundance,v_gene,j_gene,d_gene,CDR3aa,CDR3nt
few,TRBV3-1,TRBJ1-2,.,CASSQYFSRVGSTHGYTF,TGTGCCAGCAGCCAATATTTCAGTCGCGTTGGGAGTACCCATGGCTACACCTTC
.,TRBV28,TRBJ2-7,TRBD1,CASSAGTGVCEQYF,TGTGCCAGCAGTGCCGGGACAGGAGTATGCGAGCAGTACTTC
few,TRBV20-1,TRBJ2-1,TRBD2,CSASGGVYNEQFF,TGCAGTGCTAGCGGGGGGGTTTACAATGAGCAGTTCTTC
.,TRBV12-3/TRBV12-4,TRBJ2-5,TRBD1,CASSSPGQGEETQYF,TGTGCCAGCAGTTCACCGGGACAGGGGGAAGAGACCCAGTACTTC
.,TRBV15,TRBJ1-5,TRBD1,CATARDRASNQPQHF,TGTGCCACCGCCAGGGACAGGGCCTCCAATCAGCCCCAGCATTTT
many,TRBV4-2,TRBJ2-3,.,CASSQEDGSRADTQYF,TGTGCCAGCAGCCAAGAAGATGGTAGCCGCGCAGATACGCAGTATTTT
few,TRBV7-9,TRBJ1-2,.,CASSLDIEDGYTF,TGTGCCAGCAGCTTAGACATCGAGGATGGCTACACCTTC
once,TRBV20-1,TRBJ1-5,.,CSASPYSGDQPQHF,TGCAGTGCTAGCCCTTATTCGGGGGATCAGCCCCAGCATTTT
few,TRBV12-3/TRBV12-4,TRBJ1-2,.,CASSLAGLGGYTF,TGTGCCAGCAGTTTGGCGGGTTTAGGTGGCTACACCTTC
.,TRBV7-2,TRBJ1-5,.,CASSLVVGLGQPQHF,TGTGCCAGCAGCTTAGTGGTGGGGCTAGGACAGCCCCAGCATTTT
.,TRBV7-2,TRBJ2-3,.,CASSLGSRGGTDTQYF,TGTGCCAGCAGCTTAGGTTCGCGGGGAGGCACAGATACGCAGTATTTT
.,TRBV20-1,TRBJ1-2,.,CSARERTSAGYTF,TGCAGTGCTAGAGAGCGGACATCAGCTGGCTACACCTTC
.,TRBV11-2,TRBJ2-7,.,CASSLRGTNSYNEQYF,TGTGCCAGCAGCTTACGAGGGACCAACTCCTACAATGAGCAGTACTTC
.,TRBV6-5,TRBJ2-3,.,CASSYDARTSTDTQYF,TGTGCCAGCAGTTACGACGCACGGACAAGCACAGATACGCAGTATTTT
few,TRBV20-1,TRBJ1-5,.,CSARGTTGHSNQPQHF,TGCAGTGCTAGAGGCACCACGGGACATAGCAATCAGCCCCAGCATTTT
.,TRBV10-3,TRBJ1-1,.,CAIREVMNTEAFF,TGTGCCATCAGGGAGGTTATGAACACTGAAGCTTTCTTT
.,TRBV20-1,TRBJ1-5,.,CSARDRVEPNQPQHF,TGCAGTGCTAGAGATCGGGTGGAGCCAAATCAGCCCCAGCATTTT
few,TRBV4-1,TRBJ2-3,TRBD2,CARSPSSGGLIDTQYF,TGCGCCCGCAGCCCGTCTAGCGGGGGGTTAATAGATACGCAGTATTTT
.,TRBV9,TRBJ2-7,TRBD1,CASSSEGTGGYEQYF,TGTGCCAGCAGCTCAGAGGGGACAGGGGGCTACGAGCAGTACTTC
few,TRBV7-9,TRBJ2-1,.,CASSYAQGSYNEQFF,TGTGCCAGCAGCTACGCACAGGGCTCCTACAATGAGCAGTTCTTC